This TCR beta chain was captured in a study of vaccination and CD4 T cells after COVID-19. Turning to this clonotype: The antigen remains unidentified.

Treatment meaning: roughly 10-day PBMC culture with coronavirus spike peptide pools or control peptides (ViraFEST assay). Investigators obtained the unexposed donor's CD4+ T cells before the COVID-19 pandemic (2011-2018). Once obtained from cultured CD4+ T cells, the DNA was sequenced using the Oncomine TCR Beta short-read assay. MiXCR, applied by TCRdb to the PCR reads, yields one record per CDR3 protein. The profile covers roughly 4,200 distinct CDR3 sequences, with 30% to 45% appearing a single time and 43% taken by the ten largest. The CDR3 spans 16 residues. This chain joins TRBV21-1 and TRBJ1-6; the table's D call TRBD1 went unverified against the DNA. TRBV21-1 has pseudogene status. Sequencing used CD4+ T cells from blood, cultured in vitro. The source of this sequence is a human donor in good health. The CDR3 bases are TGTGCCAGCAGCAAAGGGGCAGGGTTCTATAATTCACCCCTCCACTTT. Its translation: CASSKGAGFYNSPLHF.